This T cell receptor beta chain was identified in a study of control samples from healthy donors and cancer patients. CDR1 and CDR2 from the germline V gene are LGHNA and YNFKEQ. V was clipped by 2 bases and J by 5 bases; unmatched bases: 12. The CDR3 has 17 amino acids. Measured with immunoSEQ multiplex PCR; TCRdb has only the in-frame clones, and not every one. The sample comprises about 40,000 clones, 90% to 95% of which are singletons, and roughly 3.5% rests with the top ten. The sample comprised blood. The sequence was obtained from a woman in her 50s in good health. This chain connects TRBV4-2 to TRBJ1-2; 9 nucleotides align to TRBD1. The CDR3 sequence is CASSQWGSGTGSYGYTF. CDR3 sequence (DNA): TGTGCCAGCAGCCAATGGGGCTCCGGGACAGGGTCGTATGGCTACACCTTC.